The sequence of this TCR beta chain was determined in a study of shared clonotypes between healthy human individuals. Looking at the study overall: CD4 naive and CD4 memory each took three plates per donor, while CD8 naive took two and CD8 memory one.

Deep-level assay runs were performed. Generated by immunoSEQ multiplex PCR, the TCRdb table keeps only in-frame clones and is missing some. The top ten hold 0.45% of the sample, which has approximately 1.4 million clones, around 98% seen once. V gave up 3 bases and J gave up 0 bases; unmatched junction bases: 4. Germline V gene data show CDR1 as SGHRS and CDR2 as YFSETQ. There are 16 residues in the CDR3. This clone has a single count. Sequenced: naive CD4+ T cells sorted from blood. Stated subset: CD45RA+ positively selected. The chain is built from TRBV5-1 and TRBJ2-7; 12 bases fit TRBD2. This TCR was sampled from a man younger than 45 in good health. The CDR3 protein is CASSSGLAGHSYEQYF. In nucleotides, the CDR3 is TGCGCCAGCAGCTCCGGACTAGCGGGACACTCCTACGAGCAGTACTTC.